This TCR beta chain emerged from a study of CXCR3-negative and CXCR3-positive naive CD8 T cells. Study at large: The libraries together contributed about 135 million TRB reads, each supplying about 1.5 +/- 0.3 million. General study results and limits: CXCR3-negative naive cells had less hydrophobic TRB CDR3s than did CXCR3-positive naive cells. Comparably high diversity was seen in both naive subsets, and much lower diversity in memory CD8+ cells. The TRBV-TRBJ usage of naive CXCR3-negative and CXCR3-positive cells was similar, but that of memory cells differed. Partially decreased CXCR3 expression was recorded after cryopreservation, and fresh PBMCs were used in most assays.

The CDR3 is made up of 14 amino acids. CDR1 and CDR2 (germline): SGHDN, FVKESK. It was by 5' RACE with UMI labels that the TRB cDNA libraries were prepared. Using the 5' RACE reads, TCRdb records one entry per CDR3 protein without DNA. The sample yields under 70,000 distinct CDR3 sequences, of which the top ten take up around 5%. On this clonotype: Its antigen is unknown.

The V call is TRBV14, the J call TRBJ2-3; TCRdb gives TRBD1 as the D gene, but with no DNA this cannot be confirmed. The sample taken for sequencing was naive CXCR3+ CD8+ T cells from blood. Specified subset: CD45RO-CCR7+CD27+CD95- naive CD8+ T cells expressing CXCR3 (TNR3+). The TCR comes from a human donor in good health. Some clones in this sample may be carry-over from other donors' samples. The CDR3: CASSQEIGGVMQYF.